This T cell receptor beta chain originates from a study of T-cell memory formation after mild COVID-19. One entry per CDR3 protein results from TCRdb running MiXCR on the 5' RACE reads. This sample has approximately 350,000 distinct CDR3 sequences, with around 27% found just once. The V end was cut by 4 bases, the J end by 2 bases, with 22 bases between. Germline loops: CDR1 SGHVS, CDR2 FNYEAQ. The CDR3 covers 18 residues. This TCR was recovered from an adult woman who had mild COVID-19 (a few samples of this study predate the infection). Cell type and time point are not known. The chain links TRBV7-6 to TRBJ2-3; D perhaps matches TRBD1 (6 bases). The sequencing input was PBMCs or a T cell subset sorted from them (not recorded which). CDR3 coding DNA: TGTGCCAGCAGCTCCTGGGACACCCCGTCCTTTATCACAGATACGCAGTATTTT. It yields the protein CASSSWDTPSFITDTQYF.